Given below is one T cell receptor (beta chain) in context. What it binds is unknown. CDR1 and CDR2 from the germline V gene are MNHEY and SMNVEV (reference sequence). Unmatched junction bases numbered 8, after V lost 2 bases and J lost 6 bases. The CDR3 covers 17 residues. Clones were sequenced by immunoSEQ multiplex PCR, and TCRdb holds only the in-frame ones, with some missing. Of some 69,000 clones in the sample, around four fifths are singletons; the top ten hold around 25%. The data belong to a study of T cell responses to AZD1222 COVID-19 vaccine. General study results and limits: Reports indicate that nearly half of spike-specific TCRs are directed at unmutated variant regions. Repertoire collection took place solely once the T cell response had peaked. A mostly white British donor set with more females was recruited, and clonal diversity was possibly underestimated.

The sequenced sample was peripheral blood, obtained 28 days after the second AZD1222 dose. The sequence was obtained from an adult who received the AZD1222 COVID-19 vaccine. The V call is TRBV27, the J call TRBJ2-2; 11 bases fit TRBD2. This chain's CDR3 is CASSLLAGGFFAGELFF. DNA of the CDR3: TGTGCCAGCAGTTTACTAGCGGGAGGTTTTTTCGCCGGGGAGCTGTTTTTT.